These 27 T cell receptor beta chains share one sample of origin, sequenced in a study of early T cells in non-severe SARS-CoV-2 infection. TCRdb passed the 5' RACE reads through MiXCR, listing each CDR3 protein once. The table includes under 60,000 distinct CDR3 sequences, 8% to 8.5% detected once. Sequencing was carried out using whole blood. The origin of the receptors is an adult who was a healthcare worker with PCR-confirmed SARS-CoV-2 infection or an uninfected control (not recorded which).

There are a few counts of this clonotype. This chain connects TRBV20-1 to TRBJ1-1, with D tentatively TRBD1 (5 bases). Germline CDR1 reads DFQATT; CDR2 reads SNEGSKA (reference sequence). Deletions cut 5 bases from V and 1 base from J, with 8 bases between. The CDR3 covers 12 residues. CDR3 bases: TGCAGTGCTGGAAGGGGGAACACTGAAGCTTTCTTT. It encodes CSAGRGNTEAFF.

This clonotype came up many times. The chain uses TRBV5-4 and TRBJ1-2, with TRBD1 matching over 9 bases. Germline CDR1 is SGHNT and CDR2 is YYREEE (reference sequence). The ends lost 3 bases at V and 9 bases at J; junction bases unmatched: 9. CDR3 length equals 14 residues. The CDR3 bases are TGTGCCAGCAGCTCCATGGGACAGGGTTGGAGCTACACCTTC. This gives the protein CASSSMGQGWSYTF.

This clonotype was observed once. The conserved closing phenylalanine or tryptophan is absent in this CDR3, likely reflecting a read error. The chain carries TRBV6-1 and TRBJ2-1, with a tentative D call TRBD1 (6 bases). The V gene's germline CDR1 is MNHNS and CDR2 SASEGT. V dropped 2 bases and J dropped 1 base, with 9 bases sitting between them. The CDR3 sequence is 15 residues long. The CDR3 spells CASSELGHSYNEQFS. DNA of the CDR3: TGTGCCAGCAGTGAATTGGGACATTCCTACAATGAGCAGTTCTCC.

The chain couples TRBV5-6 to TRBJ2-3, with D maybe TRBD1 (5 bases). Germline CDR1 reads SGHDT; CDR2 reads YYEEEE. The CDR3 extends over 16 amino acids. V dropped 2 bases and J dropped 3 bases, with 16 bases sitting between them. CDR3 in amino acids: CASSFPQGLKTDTQYF. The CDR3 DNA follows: TGTGCCAGCAGCTTCCCGCAGGGCTTGAAGACAGATACGCAGTATTTT.

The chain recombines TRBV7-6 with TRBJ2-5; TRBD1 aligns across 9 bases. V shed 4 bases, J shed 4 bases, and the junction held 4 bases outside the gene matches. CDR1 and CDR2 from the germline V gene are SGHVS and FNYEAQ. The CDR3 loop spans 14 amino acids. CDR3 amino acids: CASSSGTGIETQYF. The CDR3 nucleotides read TGTGCCAGCAGCTCCGGGACAGGGATAGAGACCCAGTACTTC.

Written as DNA, the CDR3 is TGCGCCAGCAGCCAAGATAGCCGGAGCTCCTACAATGAGCAGTTCTTC. It codes for CASSQDSRSSYNEQFF. This rearrangement joins TRBV4-3 to TRBJ2-1; D ambiguous. The CDR3 runs to 16 residues. Trimming left V 0 bases short and J 0 bases short, with 9 bases between. CDR1 and CDR2 (germline): LGHNA, YSLEER.

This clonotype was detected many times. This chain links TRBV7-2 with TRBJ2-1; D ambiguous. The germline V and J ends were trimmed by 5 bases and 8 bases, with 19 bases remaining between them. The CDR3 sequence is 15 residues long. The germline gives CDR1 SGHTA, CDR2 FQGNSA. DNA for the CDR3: TGTGCCAGCAGCCGCAAAATTGGGAATACGGATGAGCAGTTCTTC. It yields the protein CASSRKIGNTDEQFF.

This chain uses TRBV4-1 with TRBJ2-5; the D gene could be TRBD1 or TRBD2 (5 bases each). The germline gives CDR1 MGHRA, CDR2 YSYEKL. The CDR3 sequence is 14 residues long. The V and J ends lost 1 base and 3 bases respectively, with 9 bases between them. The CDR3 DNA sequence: TGCGCCAGCAGCCAAGTAAGGGGAGAAGAGACCCAGTACTTC. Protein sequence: CASSQVRGEETQYF.

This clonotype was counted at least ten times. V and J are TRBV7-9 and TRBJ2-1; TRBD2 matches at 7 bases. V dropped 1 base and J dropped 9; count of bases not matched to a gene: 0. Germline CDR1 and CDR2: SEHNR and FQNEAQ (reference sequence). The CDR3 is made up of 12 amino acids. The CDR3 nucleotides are TGTGCCAGCAGCTTAGGCGGGAGTGAGCAGTTCTTC. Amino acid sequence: CASSLGGSEQFF. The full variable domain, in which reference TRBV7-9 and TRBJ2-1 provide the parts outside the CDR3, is DTGVSQNPRHKITKRGQNVTFRCDPISEHNRLYWYRQTLGQGPEFLTYFQNEAQLEKSRLLSDRFSAERPKGSFSTLEIQRTEQGDSAMYLCASSLGGSEQFFGPGTRLTVL.

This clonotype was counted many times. CDR3 nucleotides: TGTGCCAGCAGCTACCGCCCTGGGACTAGCGGGGGGGGCAATGAGCAGTTCTTC. This sequence encodes CASSYRPGTSGGGNEQFF. The chain couples TRBV3-1 to TRBJ2-1, with 16 bases fitting TRBD2. Germline CDR1 is LGHDT and CDR2 is YNNKEL (reference sequence). This CDR3 is 18 amino acids long. Unmatched junction bases numbered 10, after V lost 5 bases and J lost 6 bases.

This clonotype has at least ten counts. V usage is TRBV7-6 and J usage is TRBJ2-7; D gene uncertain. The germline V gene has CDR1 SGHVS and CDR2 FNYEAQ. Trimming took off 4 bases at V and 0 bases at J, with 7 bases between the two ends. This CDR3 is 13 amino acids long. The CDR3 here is CASSYAGSYEQYF. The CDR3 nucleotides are TGTGCCAGCAGCTACGCAGGCTCCTACGAGCAGTACTTC.

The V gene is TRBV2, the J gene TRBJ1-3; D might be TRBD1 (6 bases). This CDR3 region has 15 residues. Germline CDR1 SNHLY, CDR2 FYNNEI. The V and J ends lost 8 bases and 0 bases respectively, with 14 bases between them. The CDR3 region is CASGARDNSGNTIYF. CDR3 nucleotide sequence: TGTGCCAGCGGGGCCCGGGACAACTCTGGAAACACCATATATTTT. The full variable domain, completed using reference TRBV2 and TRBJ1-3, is EPEVTQTPSHQVTQMGQEVILRCVPISNHLYFYWYRQILGQKVEFLVSFYNNEISEKSEIFDDQFSVERPDGSNFTLKIRSTKLEDSAMYFCASGARDNSGNTIYFGEGSWLTVV.

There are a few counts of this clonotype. CDR3 in amino acids: CSVDGEVVNEQFF. Here the CDR3 DNA reads TGCAGCGTTGATGGGGAGGTAGTAAATGAGCAGTTCTTC. This sequence joins TRBV29-1 and TRBJ2-1; possible D gene TRBD2, 6 bases. This CDR3 has 13 residues. The V gene lost 3 bases and the J gene lost 7 bases, with 13 bases spanning the gap. Germline V CDR1 and CDR2: SQVTM, ANQGSEA.

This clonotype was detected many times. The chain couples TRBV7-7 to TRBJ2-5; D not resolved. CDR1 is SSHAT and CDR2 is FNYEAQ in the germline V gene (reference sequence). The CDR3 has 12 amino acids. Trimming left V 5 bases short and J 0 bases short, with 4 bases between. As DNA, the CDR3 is TGTGCCAGCAGCCCTGACCAAGAGACCCAGTACTTC. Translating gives CASSPDQETQYF.

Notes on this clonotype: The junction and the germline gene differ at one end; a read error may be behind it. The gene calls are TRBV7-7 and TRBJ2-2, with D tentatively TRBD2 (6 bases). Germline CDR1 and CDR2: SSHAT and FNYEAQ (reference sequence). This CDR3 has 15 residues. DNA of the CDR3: TGTGCTAGCAGCCCACGACTAGGTCCCACCGGGGAGCTGTTTTTT. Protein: CASSPRLGPTGELFF.

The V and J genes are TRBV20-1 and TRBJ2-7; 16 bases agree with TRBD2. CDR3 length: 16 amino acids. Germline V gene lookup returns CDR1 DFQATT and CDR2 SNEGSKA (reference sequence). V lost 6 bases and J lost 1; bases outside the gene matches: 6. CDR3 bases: TGCAGTGCGGGGGGACTAGCGGGAGGGCCTTCCTACGAGCAGTACTTC. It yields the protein CSAGGLAGGPSYEQYF.

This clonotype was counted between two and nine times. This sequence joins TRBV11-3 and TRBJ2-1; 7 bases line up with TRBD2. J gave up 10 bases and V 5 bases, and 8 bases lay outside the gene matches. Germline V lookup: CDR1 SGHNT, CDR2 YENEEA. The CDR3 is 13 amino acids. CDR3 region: CASSLMTSNEQFF. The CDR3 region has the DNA TGTGCCAGCAGCCTAATGACTAGCAACGAGCAGTTCTTC.

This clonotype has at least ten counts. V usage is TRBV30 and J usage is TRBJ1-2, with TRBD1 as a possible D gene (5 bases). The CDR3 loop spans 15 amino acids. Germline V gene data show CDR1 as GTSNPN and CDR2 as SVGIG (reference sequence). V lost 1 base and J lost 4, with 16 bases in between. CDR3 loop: CAWSGGPLIIYGYTF. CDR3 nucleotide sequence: TGTGCCTGGAGTGGGGGACCCCTTATCATCTATGGCTACACCTTC.

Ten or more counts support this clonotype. CDR3 coding DNA: TGCGCCAGCAGCGACAGAATGAACACTGAAGCTTTCTTT. It is translated as CASSDRMNTEAFF. This sequence joins TRBV5-1 and TRBJ1-1; a weak D match, TRBD1 (5 bases). Germline CDR1 and CDR2: SGHRS and YFSETQ. This CDR3 is 13 amino acids long. The V gene lost 4 bases and the J gene lost 0 bases, with 7 bases spanning the gap.

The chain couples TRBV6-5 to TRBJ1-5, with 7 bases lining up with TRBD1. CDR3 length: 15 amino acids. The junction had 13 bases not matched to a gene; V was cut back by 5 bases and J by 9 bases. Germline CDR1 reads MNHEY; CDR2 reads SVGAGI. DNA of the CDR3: TGTGCCAGCAGTGTGTCCGACAGGGCCGATCGGCCCCAGCATTTT. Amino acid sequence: CASSVSDRADRPQHF.

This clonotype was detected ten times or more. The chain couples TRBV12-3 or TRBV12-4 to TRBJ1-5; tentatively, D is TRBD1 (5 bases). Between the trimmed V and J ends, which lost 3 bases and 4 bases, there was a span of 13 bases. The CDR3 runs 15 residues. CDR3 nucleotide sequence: TGTGCCAGCAGTTTTGCCGGGGCTTATAATCAGCCCCAGCATTTT. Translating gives CASSFAGAYNQPQHF.

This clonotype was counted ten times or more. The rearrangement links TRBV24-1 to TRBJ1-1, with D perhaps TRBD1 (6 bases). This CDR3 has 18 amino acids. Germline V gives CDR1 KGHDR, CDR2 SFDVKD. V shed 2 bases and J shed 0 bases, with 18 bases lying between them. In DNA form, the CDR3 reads TGTGCCACCAGTGATTCCCGGGGAGCAGGGGCTCTGAACACTGAAGCTTTCTTT. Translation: CATSDSRGAGALNTEAFF.

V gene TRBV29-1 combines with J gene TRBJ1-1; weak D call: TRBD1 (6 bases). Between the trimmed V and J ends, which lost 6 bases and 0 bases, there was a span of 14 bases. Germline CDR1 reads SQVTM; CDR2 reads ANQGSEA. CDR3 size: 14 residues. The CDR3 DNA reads TGCAGCGTGGCTATCGGACAGATGAACACTGAAGCTTTCTTT. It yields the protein CSVAIGQMNTEAFF.

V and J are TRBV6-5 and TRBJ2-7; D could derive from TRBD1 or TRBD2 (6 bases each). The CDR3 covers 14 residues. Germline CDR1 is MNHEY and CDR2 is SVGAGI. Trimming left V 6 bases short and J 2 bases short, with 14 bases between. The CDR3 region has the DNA TGTGCCAGCAGGTACACCGGGGGCACCTACGAGCAGTACTTC. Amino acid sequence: CASRYTGGTYEQYF.

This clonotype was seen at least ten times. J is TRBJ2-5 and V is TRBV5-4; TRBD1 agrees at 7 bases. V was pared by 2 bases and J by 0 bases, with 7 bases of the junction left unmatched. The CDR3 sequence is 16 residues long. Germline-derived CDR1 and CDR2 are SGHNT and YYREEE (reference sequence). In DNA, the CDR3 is TGTGCCAGCAGCTTAGGGCCAGGGGGTCACCAAGAGACCCAGTACTTC. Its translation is CASSLGPGGHQETQYF.

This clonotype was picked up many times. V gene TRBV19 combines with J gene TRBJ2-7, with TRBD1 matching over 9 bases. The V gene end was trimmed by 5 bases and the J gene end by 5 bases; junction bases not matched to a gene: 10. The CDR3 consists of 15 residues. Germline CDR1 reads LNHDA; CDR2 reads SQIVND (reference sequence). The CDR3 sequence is CASSDPDRGPNEQYF. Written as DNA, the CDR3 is TGTGCCAGTAGTGACCCGGACAGGGGACCCAACGAGCAGTACTTC. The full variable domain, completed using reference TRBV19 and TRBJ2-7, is DGGITQSPKYLFRKEGQNVTLSCEQNLNHDAMYWYRQDPGQGLRLIYYSQIVNDFQKGDIAEGYSVSREKKESFPLTVTSAQKNPTAFYLCASSDPDRGPNEQYFGPGTRLTVT.

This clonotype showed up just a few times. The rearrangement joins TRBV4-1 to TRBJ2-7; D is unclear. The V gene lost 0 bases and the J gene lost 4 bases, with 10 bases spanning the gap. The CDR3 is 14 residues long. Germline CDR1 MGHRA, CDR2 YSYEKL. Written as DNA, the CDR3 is TGCGCCAGCAGCCAAGATCAAAGGAAATACGAGCAGTACTTC. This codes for CASSQDQRKYEQYF.